Shown below are 19 T cell receptor beta chains from a single sample sequenced in a study of T cells in localized non-small cell lung cancer (dated by TCRdb to 2018 to 2021). Libraries were built with the immunoSEQ multiplex PCR assay. Not all clones reach the TCRdb copy of this immuneACCESS table, which keeps in-frame sequences only. Checked studies attribute under half of the gap to unresolved V genes and leave the rest unexplained. The sample records around 64,000 clones, roughly 90% of which are singletons. The top ten constitute 22% of the sample. The sequenced sample was peripheral blood, obtained before any cancer treatment. The receptors derive from a man aged 40 to 70 with stage I squamous cell lung carcinoma.

The chain carries TRBV19 and TRBJ2-7; D remains ambiguous. The CDR3 consists of 12 residues. From germline, CDR1 is LNHDA and CDR2 SQIVND (reference sequence). Trimming stripped 6 bases from V and 3 bases from J, with 9 bases between. CDR3 residues: CASRGDFYEQYF. The CDR3, as DNA: TGTGCCAGTAGAGGAGATTTCTACGAGCAGTACTTC.

This chain connects TRBV9 to TRBJ2-7; TRBD1 is a possible D gene (5 bases). The CDR3 consists of 14 residues. CDR1 and CDR2 (germline): SGDLS, YYNGEE. Trimming removed 0 bases at V and 3 bases at J, with 10 bases between. This chain's CDR3 is CASSVGRDGYEQYF. The CDR3 coding sequence is TGTGCCAGCAGCGTAGGCAGGGATGGCTACGAGCAGTACTTC.

The rearrangement links TRBV18 to TRBJ1-4; D gene uncertain. Trimming removed 4 bases at V and 12 bases at J, with 12 bases between. This CDR3 region has 12 residues. Per the germline V gene, CDR1 is KGHSH and CDR2 is LQKENI. Written as DNA, the CDR3 is TGTGCCAGCTCACTATCGGACCAGGAACTGTTTTTT. The encoded protein is CASSLSDQELFF.

The J gene is TRBJ1-4, the V gene TRBV4-3; 8 positions match TRBD1. V shed 4 bases, J shed 8 bases, and the junction held 9 bases outside the gene matches. The germline CDR1 and CDR2 sequences are LGHNA and YSLEER. The CDR3 runs to 15 residues. The CDR3 DNA is TGCGCCAGCAGCCGCCTGACAGGGGTTGACGAAAAACTGTTTTTT. This codes for CASSRLTGVDEKLFF.

J is TRBJ2-5 and V is TRBV4-2; possibly TRBD1 for D (6 bases). The germline V gene encodes CDR1 LGHNA and CDR2 YNFKEQ. V lost 2 bases, J lost 6 bases, and 16 bases lay in between. The CDR3 runs 15 residues. The CDR3 coding sequence is TGTGCCAGCAGCCAATTGCTACAGGGTGAGAAGACCCAGTACTTC. The encoded protein is CASSQLLQGEKTQYF.

This chain links TRBV16 with TRBJ1-2, with a weak D call TRBD1 (5 bases). Germline V CDR1 and CDR2: KGHSY, FQNENV. Trimming shortened V by 4 bases and J by 4 bases, and 34 bases separated the two germline ends. This CDR3 region has 21 residues. The DNA of the CDR3 is TGTGCCAGCAGCCCCCAGGGTCCCTCGCTGTCCTCTTCTAGAGACCCCTATGGCTACACCTTC. It yields the protein CASSPQGPSLSSSRDPYGYTF.

Relative to its sample, this clone is medium-sized. The V call is TRBV4-3, the J call TRBJ2-3, with TRBD2 identical over 10 bases. The junction had 3 bases not matched to a gene; V was cut back by 1 base and J by 5 bases. The CDR3 contains 15 residues. Looked up from germline, CDR1 is LGHNA and CDR2 is YSLEER. CDR3 sequence (DNA): TGCGCCAGCAGCCAAGGGACTAGCGGACTAGATACGCAGTATTTT. Protein product: CASSQGTSGLDTQYF.

V gene TRBV6-1 combines with J gene TRBJ2-2; D uncertain. CDR3 length: 15 residues. Germline CDR1 reads MNHNS; CDR2 reads SASEGT. The V end was cut by 6 bases, the J end by 5 bases, with 16 bases between. CDR3 in amino acids: CASRLEGQMTGELFF. The CDR3 DNA reads as TGTGCCAGCAGGCTGGAAGGGCAAATGACCGGGGAGCTGTTTTTT.

V and J are TRBV7-8 and TRBJ2-2; a weak D match, TRBD2 (6 bases). From germline, CDR1 is SGHVS and CDR2 FQNEAQ. The germline V and J ends were trimmed by 3 bases and 3 bases, with 17 bases remaining between them. This CDR3 is 17 amino acids long. CDR3 loop: CASSLRSGVVYTGELFF. CDR3 nucleotide sequence: TGTGCCAGCAGCTTGAGATCGGGAGTAGTTTACACCGGGGAGCTGTTTTTT.

This chain connects TRBV2 to TRBJ2-7, with D perhaps matching TRBD1 or TRBD2 (5 bases each). V was cut by 4 bases and J by 5 bases, with 18 bases left in between. CDR3 length equals 15 residues. Germline CDR1 SNHLY, CDR2 FYNNEI. CDR3 sequence: CASSAPGTHFDEQYF. The CDR3 DNA follows: TGTGCCAGCAGTGCTCCGGGGACCCACTTCGACGAGCAGTACTTC. Using reference TRBV2 and TRBJ2-7 for the parts outside the CDR3, the full variable domain is EPEVTQTPSHQVTQMGQEVILRCVPISNHLYFYWYRQILGQKVEFLVSFYNNEISEKSEIFDDQFSVERPDGSNFTLKIRSTKLEDSAMYFCASSAPGTHFDEQYFGPGTRLTVT.

The chain combines TRBV7-9 with TRBJ2-1; 11 bases line up with TRBD2. V was pared by 3 bases and J by 9 bases, with 16 bases of the junction left unmatched. Germline V gene sequence: CDR1 SEHNR, CDR2 FQNEAQ (reference sequence). The CDR3 length is 18 residues. The CDR3 sequence is CASSFNQGGLAGGTEQFF. The CDR3 DNA is TGTGCCAGCAGCTTCAACCAGGGTGGGCTAGCGGGAGGAACTGAGCAGTTCTTC.

The CDR3 sequence is CASSFAGGPNEQYF. CDR3 DNA: TGCGCCAGCAGCTTCGCGGGAGGGCCCAACGAGCAGTACTTC. The chain recombines TRBV5-1 with TRBJ2-7; TRBD2 matches at 9 bases. The CDR3 runs to 14 residues. Trimming at V came to 2 bases and at J to 5 bases, leaving 5 bases not matched to a gene. The germline CDR1 and CDR2 sequences are SGHRS and YFSETQ. Full variable domain (missing parts from reference TRBV5-1 and TRBJ2-7): KAGVTQTPRYLIKTRGQQVTLSCSPISGHRSVSWYQQTPGQGLQFLFEYFSETQRNKGNFPGRFSGRQFSNSRSEMNVSTLELGDSALYLCASSFAGGPNEQYFGPGTRLTVT.

This rearrangement joins TRBV10-1 to TRBJ2-7; maybe TRBD1 (8 bases). The CDR3 is 14 amino acids. Per the germline V gene, CDR1 is WNHNN and CDR2 is SYGVQD (reference sequence). The V gene lost 6 bases and the J gene lost 9 bases, with 21 bases spanning the gap. CDR3 DNA sequence: TGCGCCAGCAGCCAAACAGGGGGGGCTTCAGTGCAGTACTTC. Translating it yields CASSQTGGASVQYF.

This clone was recorded a few times. The chain links TRBV6-5 to TRBJ2-2, with 7 bases that match TRBD2. Germline CDR1 MNHEY, CDR2 SVGAGI. V was clipped by 7 bases and J by 2 bases; unmatched bases: 4. The CDR3 is 14 residues long. The CDR3 protein is CASKRGSNTGELFF. CDR3 DNA: TGTGCCAGCAAGCGGGGCAGTAACACCGGGGAGCTGTTTTTT.

The chain uses TRBV19 and TRBJ2-3; a possible D gene is TRBD2 (6 bases). CDR1 is LNHDA, CDR2 SQIVND, per germline (reference sequence). Trimming cost V 5 bases and J 8 bases, with 23 bases left between them. CDR3 length equals 16 residues. The CDR3, as DNA: TGTGCCAGTAGTCCTGGGCTAGCGCTAGGGATTGGTACGCAGTATTTT. It is translated as CASSPGLALGIGTQYF.

This chain joins TRBV7-8 and TRBJ2-5; 7 nucleotides match TRBD1. The CDR3 has 14 residues. Trimming cost V 4 bases and J 2 bases; bases outside gene matches: 4. Germline CDR1 SGHVS, CDR2 FQNEAQ. This CDR3 is CASSSDRYQETQYF. DNA of the CDR3: TGTGCCAGCAGCTCGGACAGGTATCAAGAGACCCAGTACTTC.

The J gene is TRBJ2-1, the V gene TRBV19; 7 bases line up with TRBD1. CDR3 size: 14 residues. The germline V gene has CDR1 LNHDA and CDR2 SQIVND (reference sequence). V was clipped by 5 bases and J by 7 bases; unmatched bases: 8. For the CDR3, the DNA is TGTGCCAGTAGTTACCGGACAGGTGGGAATGAGCAGTTCTTC. Translated: CASSYRTGGNEQFF.

The genes are TRBV7-6 and TRBJ2-1, with 10 bases that match TRBD2. From germline, CDR1 is SGHVS and CDR2 FNYEAQ. With V trimmed by 5 bases and J by 7 bases, 14 bases remained unmatched. The CDR3 totals 17 residues. The CDR3: CASSLLYLAGEHNEQFF. CDR3 DNA: TGTGCCAGCAGCCTACTTTATCTAGCGGGAGAGCATAATGAGCAGTTCTTC. Complete variable domain (other parts from reference TRBV7-6 and TRBJ2-1): GAGVSQSPRYKVTKRGQDVALRCDPISGHVSLYWYRQALGQGPEFLTYFNYEAQQDKSGLPNDRFSAERPEGSISTLTIQRTEQRDSAMYRCASSLLYLAGEHNEQFFGPGTRLTVL.

This chain joins TRBV7-2 and TRBJ1-5; D not resolved. The germline V gene encodes CDR1 SGHTA and CDR2 FQGNSA. This CDR3 is 13 amino acids long. V was shortened by 1 base and J by 1 base, with 2 bases between the two germline ends. CDR3 protein: CASSLVSNQPQHF. In DNA form, the CDR3 reads TGTGCCAGCAGCTTAGTCAGCAATCAGCCCCAGCATTTT.